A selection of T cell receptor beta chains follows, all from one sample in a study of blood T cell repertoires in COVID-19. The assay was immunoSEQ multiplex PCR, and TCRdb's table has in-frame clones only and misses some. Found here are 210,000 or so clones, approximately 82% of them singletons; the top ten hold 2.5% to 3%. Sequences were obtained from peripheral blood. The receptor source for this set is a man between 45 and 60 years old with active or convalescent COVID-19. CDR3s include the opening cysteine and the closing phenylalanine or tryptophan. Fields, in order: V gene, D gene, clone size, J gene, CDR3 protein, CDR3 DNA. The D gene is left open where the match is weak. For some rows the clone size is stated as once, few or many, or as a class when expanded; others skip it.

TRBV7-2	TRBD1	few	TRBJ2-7	CASSFWTGSYEQYF	TGTGCCAGCAGCTTTTGGACAGGCTCCTACGAGCAGTACTTC
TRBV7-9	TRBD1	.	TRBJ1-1	CASSRQGLGTEAFF	TGTGCCAGCAGTCGACAGGGGTTGGGCACTGAAGCTTTCTTT
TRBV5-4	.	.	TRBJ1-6	CASSLGSGRGNSPLHF	TGTGCCAGCAGCTTGGGTTCTGGGAGGGGGAATTCACCCCTCCACTTT
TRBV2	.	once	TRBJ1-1	CASSPDRQNTEAFF	TGTGCCAGCAGTCCCGACAGGCAGAACACTGAAGCTTTCTTT
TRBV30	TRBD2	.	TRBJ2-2	CAWSGVLAGVAGELFF	TGTGCCTGGAGTGGGGTGCTAGCGGGAGTAGCCGGGGAGCTGTTTTTT
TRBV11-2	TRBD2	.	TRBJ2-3	CASSLGEGTDTQYF	TGTGCCAGCAGCCTAGGGGAGGGTACAGATACGCAGTATTTT
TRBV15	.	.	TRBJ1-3	CATSRDPGFGNTIYF	TGTGCCACCAGCAGAGATCCGGGTTTTGGAAACACCATATATTTT
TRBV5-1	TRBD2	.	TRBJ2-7	CASSFLGGTYEQYF	TGCGCCAGCAGCTTTTTGGGGGGGACCTACGAGCAGTACTTC
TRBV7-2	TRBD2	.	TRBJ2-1	CASSLGLAGGFYNEQFF	TGTGCCAGCAGCTTAGGACTAGCGGGAGGATTCTACAATGAGCAGTTCTTC
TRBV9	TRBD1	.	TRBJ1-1	CASSRQGTEAFF	TGTGCCAGCAGCAGACAGGGCACTGAAGCTTTCTTT
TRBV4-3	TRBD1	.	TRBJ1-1	CASSQDLLQGGDTEAFF	TGCGCCAGCAGCCAAGATTTGCTGCAGGGGGGAGACACTGAAGCTTTCTTT
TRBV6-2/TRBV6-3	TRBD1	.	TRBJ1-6	CASSFPGQGNSPLHF	TGTGCCAGCAGTTTTCCGGGACAGGGGAATTCACCCCTCCACTTT
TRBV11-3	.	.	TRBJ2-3	CASSLGGQTLDTQYF	TGTGCCAGCAGCTTAGGCGGACAGACCCTAGATACGCAGTATTTT
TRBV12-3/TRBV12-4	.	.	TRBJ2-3	CASSLGGADTQYF	TGTGCCAGCAGTTTAGGCGGGGCCGATACGCAGTATTTT
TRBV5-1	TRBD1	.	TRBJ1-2	CASSLGQAAPGGYTF	TGCGCCAGCAGCCTCGGACAGGCGGCCCCGGGGGGCTACACCTTC
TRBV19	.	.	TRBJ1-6	CASSHFNSPLHF	TGTGCCAGTAGTCATTTTAATTCACCCCTCCACTTT
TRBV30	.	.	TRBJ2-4	CAWSVTPSERWRYF	TGTGCCTGGAGTGTTACTCCTAGCGAAAGGTGGCGGTACTTC
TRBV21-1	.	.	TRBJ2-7	CASSSSSGTGSYEQYF	TGTGCCAGCAGCAGCTCCTCCGGGACAGGGTCCTACGAGCAGTACTTC
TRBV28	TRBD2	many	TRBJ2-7	CASSLGLAGVSATYEQYF	TGTGCCAGCAGTTTGGGACTAGCGGGAGTCAGCGCGACCTACGAGCAGTACTTC
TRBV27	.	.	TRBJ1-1	CASSFRMVYQENTEAFF	TGTGCCAGCAGTTTTCGTATGGTCTACCAGGAGAACACTGAAGCTTTCTTT
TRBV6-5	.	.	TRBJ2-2	CASSYRQNTGELFF	TGTGCCAGCAGTTACCGACAGAACACCGGGGAGCTGTTTTTT
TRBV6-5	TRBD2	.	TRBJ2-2	CASSFRTSGRARELFF	TGTGCCAGCAGTTTTAGGACTAGCGGGAGGGCCCGGGAGCTGTTTTTT
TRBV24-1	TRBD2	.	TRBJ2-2	CATSPGLAGGPNTGELFF	TGTGCCACCTCACCGGGACTAGCGGGAGGGCCTAACACCGGGGAGCTGTTTTTT
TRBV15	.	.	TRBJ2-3	CATSRLGPKVSGEQYF	TGTGCCACCAGCAGATTGGGGCCAAAGGTGTCTGGAGAGCAGTATTTT
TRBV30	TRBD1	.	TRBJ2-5	CAWSGRTGVPETQYF	TGTGCCTGGAGTGGAAGGACAGGGGTTCCTGAGACCCAGTACTTC
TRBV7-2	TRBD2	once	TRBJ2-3	CASSLGLLEDTQYF	TGTGCCAGCAGCTTGGGACTACTGGAAGATACGCAGTATTTT
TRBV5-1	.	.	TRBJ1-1	CASSLGGRTQNTEAFF	TGCGCCAGCAGCCTCGGGGGGAGGACACAGAACACTGAAGCTTTCTTT
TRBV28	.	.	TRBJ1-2	CASSRRAGRAGGYGYTF	TGTGCCAGCAGTAGACGCGCAGGGAGGGCTGGTGGCTATGGCTACACCTTC
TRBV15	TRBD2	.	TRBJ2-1	CATSREASGRVGGQFF	TGTGCCACCAGCAGAGAGGCTAGCGGGAGGGTCGGGGGGCAGTTCTTC
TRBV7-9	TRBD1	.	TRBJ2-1	CASSLVKQGALYNEQFF	TGTGCCAGCAGCTTAGTAAAACAGGGGGCTCTCTACAATGAGCAGTTCTTC
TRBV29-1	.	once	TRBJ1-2	CSVEDRIWSQSNYGYTF	TGCAGCGTTGAAGACAGGATTTGGTCCCAAAGCAACTATGGCTACACCTTC
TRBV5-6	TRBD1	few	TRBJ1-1	CASSWGDRGTEAFF	TGTGCCAGCAGCTGGGGGGACAGGGGCACTGAAGCTTTCTTT
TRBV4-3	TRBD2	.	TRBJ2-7	CASSQSFSGDSYEQYF	TGCGCCAGCAGCCAGTCGTTTAGCGGGGATTCCTACGAGCAGTACTTC
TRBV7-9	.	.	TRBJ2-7	CASSLLRQGFYEQYF	TGTGCCAGCAGCTTATTGAGGCAGGGATTCTACGAGCAGTACTTC
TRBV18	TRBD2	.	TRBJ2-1	CASSPPEAGGYYNEQFF	TGTGCCAGCTCACCACCGGAAGCCGGGGGGTATTACAATGAGCAGTTCTTC
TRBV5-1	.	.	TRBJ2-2	CASSTDRLETGELFF	TGCGCCAGCAGTACAGACAGGTTAGAGACCGGGGAGCTGTTTTTT
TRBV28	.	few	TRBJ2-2	CASSLIGASANTGELFF	TGTGCCAGCAGTTTAATTGGGGCTAGCGCGAACACCGGGGAGCTGTTTTTT
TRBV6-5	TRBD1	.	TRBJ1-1	CASAGTENTEAFF	TGTGCCAGCGCCGGGACAGAGAACACTGAAGCTTTCTTT
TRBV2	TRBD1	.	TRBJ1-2	CAISDRMDTF	TGTGCCATTTCGGACAGGATGGACACCTTC
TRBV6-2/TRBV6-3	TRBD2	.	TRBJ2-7	CASSYVGLDDYEQYF	TGTGCCAGCAGTTACGTGGGACTAGATGACTACGAGCAGTACTTC
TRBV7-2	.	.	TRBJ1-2	CASSTSGTPHRYYGYTF	TGTGCCAGCAGCACCAGCGGCACCCCACACCGTTACTATGGCTACACCTTC
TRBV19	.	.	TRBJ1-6	CASSSGGAGISPLHF	TGTGCCAGTAGTTCCGGGGGGGCAGGGATATCACCCCTCCACTTT
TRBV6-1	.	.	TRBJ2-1	CASSEGQGHYNEQFF	TGTGCCAGCAGTGAAGGGCAGGGACATTACAATGAGCAGTTCTTC
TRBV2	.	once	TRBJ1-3	CASSESGVGGSGNTIYF	TGTGCCAGCAGTGAGAGTGGAGTGGGGGGCTCTGGAAACACCATATATTTT
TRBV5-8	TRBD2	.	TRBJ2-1	CASSLGTSGTYNEQFF	TGTGCCAGCAGCTTGGGGACTAGCGGGACTTACAATGAGCAGTTCTTC
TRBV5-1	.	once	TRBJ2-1	CASSLRVSRGANNEQFF	TGCGCCAGCAGCTTGCGAGTTTCTCGCGGGGCAAACAATGAGCAGTTCTTC
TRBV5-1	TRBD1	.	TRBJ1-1	CASSLGGGVNTEAFF	TGCGCCAGCAGCTTGGGAGGGGGCGTTAACACTGAAGCTTTCTTT
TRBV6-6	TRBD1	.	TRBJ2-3	CASSRTGNTDTQYF	TGTGCCAGCAGCCGGACAGGGAACACAGATACGCAGTATTTT
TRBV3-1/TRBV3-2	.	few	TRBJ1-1	CASSRGNTEAFF	TGTGCCAGCAGTAGGGGGAACACTGAAGCTTTCTTT
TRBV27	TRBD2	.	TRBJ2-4	CASSSRLANSKNIQYF	TGTGCCAGCAGTTCGCGACTAGCCAATTCCAAAAACATTCAGTACTTC